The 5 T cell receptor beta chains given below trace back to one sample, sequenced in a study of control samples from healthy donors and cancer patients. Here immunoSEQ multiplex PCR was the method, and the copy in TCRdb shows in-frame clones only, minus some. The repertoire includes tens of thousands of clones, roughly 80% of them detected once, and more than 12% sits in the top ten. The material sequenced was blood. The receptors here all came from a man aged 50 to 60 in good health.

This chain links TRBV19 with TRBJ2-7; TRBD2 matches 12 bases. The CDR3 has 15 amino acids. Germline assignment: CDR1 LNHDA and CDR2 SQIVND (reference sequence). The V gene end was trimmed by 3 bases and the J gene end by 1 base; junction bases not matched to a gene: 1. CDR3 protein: CASSILAGGSYEQYF. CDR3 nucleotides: TGTGCCAGTAGTATCCTAGCGGGAGGGTCCTACGAGCAGTACTTC.

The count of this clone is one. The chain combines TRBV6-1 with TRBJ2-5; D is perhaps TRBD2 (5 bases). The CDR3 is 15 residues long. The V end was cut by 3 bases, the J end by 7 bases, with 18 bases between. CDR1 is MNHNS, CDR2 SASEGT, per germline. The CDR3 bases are TGTGCCAGCAGTGACCGGGATAAAGGAGCCAGGACCCAGTACTTC. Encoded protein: CASSDRDKGARTQYF.

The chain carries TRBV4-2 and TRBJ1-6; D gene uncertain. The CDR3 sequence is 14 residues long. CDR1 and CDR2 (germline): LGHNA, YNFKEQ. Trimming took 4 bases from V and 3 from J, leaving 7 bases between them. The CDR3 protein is CASSPGDYNSPLHF. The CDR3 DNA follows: TGTGCCAGCAGCCCCGGGGACTATAATTCACCCCTCCACTTT.

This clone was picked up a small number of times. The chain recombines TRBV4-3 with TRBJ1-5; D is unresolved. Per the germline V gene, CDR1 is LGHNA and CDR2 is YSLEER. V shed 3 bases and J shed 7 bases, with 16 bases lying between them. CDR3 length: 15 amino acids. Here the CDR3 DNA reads TGCGCCAGCAGCCAGGACCTTAATTCGGACCAGCCCCAGCATTTT. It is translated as CASSQDLNSDQPQHF.

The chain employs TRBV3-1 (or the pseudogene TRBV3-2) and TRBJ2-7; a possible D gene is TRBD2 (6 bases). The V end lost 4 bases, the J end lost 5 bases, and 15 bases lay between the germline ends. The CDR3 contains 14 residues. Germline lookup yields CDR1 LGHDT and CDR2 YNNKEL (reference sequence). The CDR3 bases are TGTGCCAGCAGCCCCCGGGACGGGAGAAACGAGCAGTACTTC. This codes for CASSPRDGRNEQYF.